The rows below give T cell receptor beta chains drawn from one sample of a study of CD4 T cells in relation to SARS-CoV-2 and coronaviruses. Some clones are missing from TCRdb's copy, which holds only in-frame ones; the method was immunoSEQ multiplex PCR. The sample includes about 25,000 clones, over 60% of them seen just once. These receptors have no known antigen. Sequenced input: CD4+ T cells from PBMCs, cultured in vitro. The receptors were sampled from a human donor in good health. CDR3s include the opening cysteine and the closing phenylalanine or tryptophan. Fields, in order: J gene, clone size, D gene, V gene, CDR3 DNA, CDR3 protein. The D gene is left open where the match is weak. The listing skips clone size in some rows; elsewhere it reads once, few, many or a size class.

TRBJ2-2 | NA | TRBD2 | TRBV11-1 | TGTGCCAGCAGTTGGACTAGCGGGAGCCCCGGGGAGCTGTTTTTT | CASSWTSGSPGELFF
TRBJ1-3 | NA | TRBD1 | TRBV5-6 | TGTGCCAGCAGCTGGAATCAGGGGGTCACTGGAAACACCATATATTTT | CASSWNQGVTGNTIYF
TRBJ2-1 | NA | NA | TRBV3-1/TRBV3-2 | TGTGCCAGCAGCCAAGAAGGATGGGACCAACCGTTCAATGAGCAGTTCTTC | CASSQEGWDQPFNEQFF
TRBJ1-5 | NA | NA | TRBV6-4 | TGTGCCAGCAGTGACGAGCTTGGCCAGCCCCAGCATTTT | CASSDELGQPQHF
TRBJ2-2 | few | NA | TRBV5-1 | TGCGCCAGCAGAGAAGGGACCGAGAACACCGGGGAGCTGTTTTTT | CASREGTENTGELFF
TRBJ2-7 | NA | NA | TRBV25-1 | TGTGCCAGCAGTGAATTGGGCTACGAGCAGTACTTC | CASSELGYEQYF
TRBJ1-4 | NA | NA | TRBV19 | TGTGCCAGTGATCCTGGGTCGGGGAATGAAAAACTGTTTTTT | CASDPGSGNEKLFF
TRBJ2-3 | NA | TRBD2 | TRBV27 | TGTGCCAGCAGTCTAGCGGGAGACGTGGATACGCAGTATTTT | CASSLAGDVDTQYF
TRBJ1-4 | NA | NA | TRBV4-1 | TGCGCCAGCAGCCAAGCAAGGGAGGAGAAACTGTTTTTT | CASSQAREEKLFF
TRBJ2-3 | NA | TRBD2 | TRBV7-3 | TGTGCCAGCAGCTTAGGGGAGGTTCCGGGGGGAGATACGCAGTATTTT | CASSLGEVPGGDTQYF
TRBJ2-3 | NA | NA | TRBV4-1 | TGCGCCAGCAGCCAAGCCCGGGGGAGCACAGATACGCAGTATTTT | CASSQARGSTDTQYF
TRBJ2-7 | NA | TRBD1 | TRBV7-9 | TGTGCCAGCAGCCCACACTTGGGGACAGACTCCTACGAGCAGTACTTC | CASSPHLGTDSYEQYF
TRBJ1-1 | once | TRBD1 | TRBV6-5 | TGTGCCAGCAGCCGATTAAGACAGGGTAGTGAAGCTTTCTTT | CASSRLRQGSEAFF
TRBJ1-5 | NA | NA | TRBV7-2 | TGTGCCAGCAGCTTAGATCCGGGGGTGGATCAGCCCCAGCATTTT | CASSLDPGVDQPQHF
TRBJ1-2 | NA | NA | TRBV24-1 | TGTGCCACCAGTGATTTGTGTTGGGGGGCGAATGGCTACACCTTC | CATSDLCWGANGYTF
TRBJ2-2 | NA | TRBD2 | TRBV5-3 | TGTGCCAGAAGCTTGGCCTCTTACGGGAGGGATCACACCGGGGAGCTGTTTTTT | CARSLASYGRDHTGELFF
TRBJ2-2 | NA | NA | TRBV10-3 | TGTGCCATCAGTTCGGGTATCGCGAACACCGGGGAGCTGTTTTTT | CAISSGIANTGELFF
TRBJ2-3 | once | TRBD2 | TRBV10-1 | TGCGCCAGCAGTGAAGGTAGCGGGGTGTGTAGAGATACGCAGTATTTT | CASSEGSGVCRDTQYF
TRBJ2-7 | NA | TRBD1 | TRBV19 | TGTGCCAGTGGGGCCCCCGGGACAGCCGCCTACGAGCAGTACTTC | CASGAPGTAAYEQYF
TRBJ2-5 | NA | NA | TRBV7-2 | TGTGCCAGCAGCTTTGGCGGATCACAAGAGACCCAGTACTTC | CASSFGGSQETQYF
TRBJ2-1 | NA | TRBD1 | TRBV2 | TGTGCCAAACGACCGGGACAGGGGGCGCCTGAGCAGTTCTTC | CAKRPGQGAPEQFF
TRBJ2-4 | NA | TRBD1 | TRBV28 | TGTGCCAGCAGCACCACCGCGGCGCGGGCAGGGGGAAACATTCAGTACTTC | CASSTTAARAGGNIQYF
TRBJ2-7 | NA | NA | TRBV9 | TGTGCCAGCAGCGTAGCTGAGGGACTCTCCTACGAGCAGTACTTC | CASSVAEGLSYEQYF
TRBJ1-2 | NA | NA | TRBV7-2 | TGTGCCAGCAGCTTGAGCCAGGGGCGGGGCTATGGCTACACCTTC | CASSLSQGRGYGYTF
TRBJ2-4 | NA | TRBD2 | TRBV2 | TGTGCCAGCAACGCGGGAGTCAAAAACATTCAGTACTTC | CASNAGVKNIQYF
TRBJ2-7 | NA | NA | TRBV12-3/TRBV12-4 | TGTGCCAGCAGTTTATCCCTCGAGCAGTACTTC | CASSLSLEQYF
TRBJ2-7 | NA | TRBD2 | TRBV24-1 | TGTGCCACCAGTGACTCGACTAGCGGGATATCCTACGAGCAGTACTTC | CATSDSTSGISYEQYF
TRBJ1-6 | NA | NA | TRBV5-1 | TGCGCCAGCAGCCTGGTGGGGGGGCTTGATTCACCCCTCCACTTT | CASSLVGGLDSPLHF
TRBJ1-5 | NA | NA | TRBV6-2/TRBV6-3 | TGTGCCAGCAGTTACGGTTCAGGGTACCAGCCCCAGCATTTT | CASSYGSGYQPQHF
TRBJ1-2 | NA | NA | TRBV12-3/TRBV12-4 | TGTGCCAGCAGATCTCAGGTATCCTATGGCTACACCTTC | CASRSQVSYGYTF
TRBJ2-6 | NA | NA | TRBV3-1/TRBV3-2 | TGTGCCAGCAGCCAAGCCCCCCGACAAAAGACTTTC | CASSQAPRQKTF
TRBJ2-3 | once | NA | TRBV3-1/TRBV3-2 | TGTGCCAGCAGCCATCCGGGACTCCAAAATACGCAGTATTTT | CASSHPGLQNTQYF